This entry describes one TCR beta chain. The CDR3 is made up of 15 amino acids. The germline CDR1 and CDR2 sequences are MNHEY and SVGAGI. Between the trimmed V and J ends, which lost 0 bases and 4 bases, there was a span of 12 bases. The sample comes from a study of blood T cell repertoires in COVID-19. Sequencing used immunoSEQ multiplex PCR; TCRdb keeps in-frame clones, though not all of them. The sample lists a few hundred thousand clones, about 79% occurring once. What was sequenced was peripheral blood. J is TRBJ1-1 and V is TRBV6-5; no firm D call. The source of this sequence is a human donor in a cohort sampled during active COVID-19. The CDR3 protein is CASSYSYHGGTEAFF. As DNA, the CDR3 is TGTGCCAGCAGTTACTCGTACCACGGAGGCACTGAAGCTTTCTTT.